Sequencing of this T cell receptor beta chain was carried out in a study of T cells in Graves' hyperthyroidism and ophthalmopathy. The study, taken as a whole, reports: The blood repertoire included most of the expanded thyroid clonotypes above 0.001.

The CDR3 loop spans 15 amino acids. Trimming cost V 1 base and J 5 bases; bases outside gene matches: 8. Germline V gives CDR1 MNHNS, CDR2 SASEGT. What was amplified from RNA transcripts were TCR beta CDR3 regions. An initial round of RT-PCR targeting the TCR CDR3 relied on the HTBI primer set. TCRdb re-analysed the multiplex PCR reads in MiXCR, keeping a single row per CDR3 protein. This sample has approximately 700,000 distinct CDR3 sequences, with roughly 15% found just once. This clonotype was seen repeatedly, ten times or more. The antigen remains undetermined. J is TRBJ2-7 and V is TRBV6-1; 7 nucleotides line up with TRBD2. The clonotype comes from a man younger than 35 with Graves' hyperthyroidism. Sequencing input: blood. CDR3 sequence reads: CASSEGVGTTDEQYF. The CDR3 DNA follows: TGTGCCAGCAGTGAAGGAGTTGGGACTACCGACGAGCAGTACTTC.